A selection of T cell receptor beta chains follows, all from one sample in a study of cytomegalovirus exposure and HLA in healthy donors. Method: immunoSEQ multiplex PCR; TCRdb's copy keeps in-frame clones and lacks some. The sample contains fewer than 110,000 clones, over 70% of which appear only once. Sequenced sample: PBMCs. These receptors were collected from a man aged 45-65 years in good health and CMV-seropositive. Each CDR3 is given without its conserved first and last residue.

v_call	j_call	cdr3_aa
TRBV18	TRBJ2-7	ASSPGPGLASYEQY
TRBV5-1	TRBJ2-7	ASSGLAGSYEQY
TRBV28	TRBJ2-3	ASNRGASGTPDTQY
TRBV2	TRBJ1-2	ASSDRGLGYGYT
TRBV5-4	TRBJ2-7	ASSLERYEQY
TRBV7-8	TRBJ2-7	ASSLGSYEQY
TRBV19	TRBJ1-2	ASSTGTALRYGYT
TRBV27	TRBJ2-1	ASSAGQGTRILGEQF
TRBV27	TRBJ1-2	ASSSTGVRGYT
TRBV29-1	TRBJ2-5	SVARTSGETQY
TRBV25-1	TRBJ2-6	ASGDRNSGANVLT
TRBV7-2	TRBJ2-3	ASSSRTSGRVADTQY
TRBV28	TRBJ1-1	ASSSADRSQPF
TRBV2	TRBJ2-1	ASSMKREYAQNEQF
TRBV19	TRBJ1-1	ASRRGAEAF
TRBV28	TRBJ2-7	ASSMDRGRYEQY
TRBV7-3	TRBJ2-5	ASSLTREETQY
TRBV6-1	TRBJ2-2	ASSEGSVDTGELF
TRBV7-9	TRBJ2-7	ASSSPGQGASASSYEQY
TRBV27	TRBJ1-4	ASSDGGSNEKLF
TRBV18	TRBJ1-6	ASSPGGVHNSPLH
TRBV19	TRBJ1-1	ASTVQQQSTEAF
TRBV2	TRBJ2-3	ASSRRDSLSTDTQY
TRBV1	TRBJ2-3	TSSFLAGLTQY